The 19 T cell receptor beta chains given below trace back to one sample, sequenced in a study of T-cell reconstitution after alpha-beta-depleted transplantation in children. A TCRbeta library incorporating unique molecular identifiers was prepared. TCRdb reprocessed the PCR reads with MiXCR, giving one entry per CDR3 protein. There are roughly 220,000 distinct CDR3 sequences in the sample; roughly 8.3% occur only once, and 35% lies in the top ten. The specimen was PBMCs, mostly from graft donor cells, collected 360 days after TCRalphabeta/CD19-depleted stem cell transplant. These receptor sequences come from a male patient aged 2-15 years who had a stem cell transplant for acute myeloid leukemia, so the T cells may come from the graft donor.

This clonotype was detected a few times. The chain carries TRBV10-3 and TRBJ2-7; 8 nucleotides agree with TRBD2. Germline V gives CDR1 ENHRY, CDR2 SYGVKD. V lost 6 bases and J lost 4; bases outside the gene matches: 14. The CDR3 runs 16 residues. CDR3 DNA: TGTGCCATCAGCGCCGGGGATAGCGGGAAAGGGTACGAGCAGTACTTC. Translated: CAISAGDSGKGYEQYF.

This clonotype has only a few counts. The chain is built from TRBV6-5 and TRBJ1-2, with a possible D match to TRBD1 (6 bases). Deletions cut 7 bases from V and 7 bases from J, with 16 bases between. This CDR3 has 13 amino acids. Germline assignment: CDR1 MNHEY and CDR2 SVGAGI. CDR3 residues: CASKEQGPVGYTF. The CDR3 bases are TGTGCCAGCAAAGAACAGGGTCCAGTTGGCTACACCTTC.

This clonotype showed up just a few times. V gene TRBV18 combines with J gene TRBJ1-3; no clear D gene. Trimming shortened V by 6 bases and J by 2 bases, and 11 bases separated the two germline ends. The CDR3 loop spans 14 amino acids. CDR1 and CDR2 (germline): KGHSH, LQKENI. CDR3 coding DNA: TGTGCCAGCTCGGCAACCGTACCTGGAAACACCATATATTTT. This codes for CASSATVPGNTIYF.

This clonotype appeared many times. At one end, the junction sequence differs from germline, possibly due to a read error. The V and J genes are TRBV9 and TRBJ1-1; 7 nucleotides align to TRBD1. The CDR3 runs to 15 residues. Germline V gene sequence: CDR1 SGDLS, CDR2 YYNGEE. The CDR3 region has the DNA TGTGCCAGCAGCGTAGAGGGACAGCCCCACGCTGAGGCTTTCTTT. This sequence encodes CASSVEGQPHAEAFF.

The CDR3 DNA reads TGCGCCAGCAGCTTGATTAGCGGAAACTCTGGGGCCAACGTCCTGACTTTC. Encoded protein: CASSLISGNSGANVLTF. The V call is TRBV5-1, the J call TRBJ2-6; D is possibly TRBD2 (6 bases). With 1 base removed from V and 0 bases from J, the gap between germline ends came to 11 bases. Germline lookup yields CDR1 SGHRS and CDR2 YFSETQ. The CDR3 is made up of 17 amino acids.

V and J are TRBV20-1 and TRBJ2-1; D may be TRBD1 (5 bases). Deletions cut 6 bases from V and 3 bases from J, with 18 bases between. The V gene's germline CDR1 is DFQATT and CDR2 SNEGSKA (reference sequence). The CDR3 loop spans 15 amino acids. This chain's CDR3 is CSAPWGSSYYNEQFF. CDR3 coding DNA: TGCAGTGCCCCGTGGGGCTCCTCATACTACAATGAGCAGTTCTTC.

At least ten counts were recorded for this clonotype. This chain connects TRBV29-1 to TRBJ1-1; no clear D. The germline V gene encodes CDR1 SQVTM and CDR2 ANQGSEA. The CDR3 length is 16 residues. Trimming removed 5 bases at V and 1 base at J, with 20 bases between. CDR3 coding DNA: TGCAGCGTTTCATACGTCCCTGGGCAGCAGAACACTGAAGCTTTCTTT. Amino acid sequence: CSVSYVPGQQNTEAFF.

This clonotype was recorded at least ten times. The V call is TRBV12-3 or TRBV12-4, the J call TRBJ2-7; D may be TRBD1 (5 bases). V lost 4 bases and J 0 bases, leaving 10 bases between the germline ends. This CDR3 is built from 14 residues. The CDR3 reads CASSWGHPSYEQYF. The CDR3 coding sequence is TGTGCCAGCAGTTGGGGCCACCCCTCCTACGAGCAGTACTTC.

This clonotype was seen repeatedly, ten times or more. The chain recombines TRBV10-3 with TRBJ2-7; D may be TRBD1 (5 bases). The CDR3 runs to 12 residues. Per the germline V gene, CDR1 is ENHRY and CDR2 is SYGVKD. V lost 4 bases and J lost 5, with 9 bases in between. CDR3 amino acids: CAISARQNEQYF. The CDR3 region has the DNA TGTGCCATCAGTGCCCGACAGAACGAGCAGTACTTC.

There are many counts of this clonotype. V is TRBV5-1 and J is TRBJ1-4; a possible D gene is TRBD1 (5 bases). The CDR3 extends over 14 amino acids. Germline CDR1 and CDR2: SGHRS and YFSETQ. The V end lost 4 bases, the J end lost 7 bases, and 14 bases lay between the germline ends. The DNA for the CDR3 is TGCGCCAGCAGCACCGGGACGATTGGTGAAAAACTGTTTTTT. It is translated as CASSTGTIGEKLFF.

The chain uses TRBV27 and TRBJ2-3, with 7 bases identical to TRBD2. V shed 5 bases, J shed 4 bases, and the junction held 15 bases outside the gene matches. Germline values: CDR1 MNHEY, CDR2 SMNVEV (reference sequence). The CDR3 contains 17 residues. CDR3 nucleotide sequence: TGTGCCAGCAGTCCCGTAGGGAGGGGAGGGATCTCAGATACGCAGTATTTT. This codes for CASSPVGRGGISDTQYF.

This clonotype was recorded a few times. The chain has TRBV29-1 and TRBJ1-2, with 7 nucleotides matching TRBD1. The CDR3 length is 13 residues. V gave up 7 bases and J gave up 5 bases; unmatched junction bases: 10. Germline V CDR1 and CDR2: SQVTM, ANQGSEA. CDR3 protein: CSAEGDSLYGYTF. CDR3 nucleotides: TGCAGCGCCGAAGGGGACAGTTTATATGGCTACACCTTC.

This clonotype was recorded many times. This sequence joins TRBV9 and TRBJ2-2, with 10 nucleotides matching TRBD1. Germline loops: CDR1 SGDLS, CDR2 YYNGEE. J gave up 6 bases and V 2 bases, and 16 bases lay outside the gene matches. CDR3 length: 19 amino acids. The CDR3 spells CASSVFGNRDRGGPGELFF. In DNA, the CDR3 is TGTGCCAGCAGCGTTTTCGGAAACCGGGACAGGGGTGGACCCGGGGAGCTGTTTTTT. The full variable domain, rest sourced from reference TRBV9 and TRBJ2-2, is DSGVTQTPKHLITATGQRVTLRCSPRSGDLSVYWYQQSLDQGLQFLIQYYNGEERAKGNILERFSAQQFPDLHSELNLSSLELGDSALYFCASSVFGNRDRGGPGELFFGEGSRLTVL.

This clonotype was found a few times. The V and J genes are TRBV5-1 and TRBJ1-4; D ambiguous. Germline lookup yields CDR1 SGHRS and CDR2 YFSETQ. Between the trimmed V and J ends, which lost 0 bases and 5 bases, there was a span of 11 bases. This CDR3 is built from 15 residues. The CDR3 sequence: CASSLGNTGNEKLFF. The CDR3 DNA sequence: TGCGCCAGCAGCTTGGGGAATACTGGAAATGAAAAACTGTTTTTT.

This clonotype was detected ten times or more. The gene calls are TRBV29-1 and TRBJ2-1; a possible D gene is TRBD2 (5 bases). V was trimmed by 5 bases and J by 0 bases, leaving 14 bases between them. Germline V gene lookup returns CDR1 SQVTM and CDR2 ANQGSEA. The CDR3 sequence is 15 residues long. Here the CDR3 reads CSVRSGLSSYNEQFF. CDR3 DNA: TGCAGCGTTCGGTCGGGGTTAAGCTCCTACAATGAGCAGTTCTTC.

V and J are TRBV20-1 and TRBJ2-1; the D is unclear. Trimming shortened V by 6 bases and J by 9 bases, and 12 bases separated the two germline ends. Germline CDR1 DFQATT, CDR2 SNEGSKA (reference sequence). The CDR3 is made up of 11 amino acids. The CDR3 DNA sequence: TGCAGTGCGAACGACTTCGGTGAGCAGTTCTTC. It translates to CSANDFGEQFF.

The chain uses TRBV6-5 and TRBJ2-5; a weak D match, TRBD2 (6 bases). Trimming stripped 2 bases from V and 1 base from J, with 11 bases between. Germline loops: CDR1 MNHEY, CDR2 SVGAGI. This CDR3 is 15 amino acids long. CDR3 protein: CASSYRRELQETQYF. The CDR3 bases are TGTGCCAGCAGTTACCGCCGGGAGCTCCAAGAGACCCAGTACTTC.

This clonotype was detected many times. The chain has TRBV12-3 or TRBV12-4 and TRBJ2-3; perhaps TRBD2 as D (6 bases). The ends were cut back, 4 bases at V and 0 bases at J, with 14 bases in the middle. CDR3 size: 16 residues. CDR3 DNA: TGTGCCAGCAGTTCTGAGGGACTCCACAGCACAGATACGCAGTATTTT. Translation: CASSSEGLHSTDTQYF.

This clonotype turned up a few times. V usage is TRBV5-1 and J usage is TRBJ2-1; the match to TRBD2 covers 8 bases. This CDR3 is built from 16 residues. The ends lost 0 bases at V and 9 bases at J; junction bases unmatched: 11. Germline CDR1 reads SGHRS; CDR2 reads YFSETQ. Here the CDR3 reads CASSLEGTRGGGEQFF. CDR3 sequence (DNA): TGCGCCAGCAGCTTGGAAGGGACTAGGGGCGGGGGTGAGCAGTTCTTC.